Included here is one T cell receptor (beta chain) sequence, with context. The antigen is unknown. With 7 bases removed from V and 6 bases from J, the gap between germline ends came to 18 bases. Germline loops: CDR1 SEHNR, CDR2 FQNEAQ (reference sequence). The CDR3 loop spans 14 amino acids. The data originate from a study of PD-1 blockade in classical Hodgkin lymphoma. Study outcomes and limitations: Newly diagnosed patients reportedly trailed healthy donors in baseline TCR diversity. Complete responders started with a diversity level that resembled newly diagnosed patients at baseline.

Sequenced by immunoSEQ multiplex PCR; TCRdb stores in-frame clones only, minus some. Found here are about 14,000 clones, 80% to 90% of them singletons; the top ten hold approximately 22%. Brentuximab vedotin exposure varied among the patients, all of whom had relapsed after autologous stem cell transplantation. Complete response, partial response or progressive disease constituted the best response categories observed. Sequenced material: peripheral blood mononuclear cells (PBMCs), taken at baseline. The sequence was obtained from a human donor with classical Hodgkin lymphoma. V gene TRBV7-9 combines with J gene TRBJ1-2; D is uncertain. This CDR3 reads CASTAGPGENGYTF. The DNA for the CDR3 is TGTGCCAGCACCGCCGGGCCCGGGGAGAATGGCTACACCTTC.